Below, 13 T cell receptor beta chains from the same sample are listed, as sequenced in a study of blood T cell repertoires in COVID-19. Assay used: immunoSEQ multiplex PCR; TCRdb lists only in-frame clones, some missing. This sample has about 110,000 clones, with 70% to 80% found just once. Sequenced material: peripheral blood. Source of these receptors: a woman in her fifties or sixties with acute or convalescent COVID-19.

This clone was seen more than once but under ten times. This sequence joins TRBV6-5 and TRBJ1-5; D is possibly TRBD1 (5 bases). The germline CDR1 and CDR2 sequences are MNHEY and SVGAGI. The V gene lost 9 bases and the J gene lost 5 bases, with 11 bases spanning the gap. This CDR3 comprises 12 residues. The chain's CDR3 is CASTDSDQPQHF. CDR3 DNA sequence: TGTGCCAGTACCGACAGTGATCAGCCCCAGCATTTT.

The rearrangement uses TRBV5-4 and TRBJ1-1; perhaps TRBD1 as D (5 bases). Germline CDR1 reads SGHNT; CDR2 reads YYREEE (reference sequence). V was clipped by 0 bases and J by 8 bases, with 14 bases between them. The CDR3 length is 14 residues. This chain's CDR3 is CASSLAGGNVEAFF. CDR3 bases: TGTGCCAGCAGCTTGGCGGGGGGGAATGTGGAAGCTTTCTTT.

The gene calls are TRBV6-6 and TRBJ1-1, with a tentative D call TRBD1 (6 bases). The germline CDR1 and CDR2 sequences are MNHNY and SVGAGI (reference sequence). The CDR3 consists of 17 residues. Trimming took off 5 bases at V and 1 base at J, with 20 bases between the two ends. The DNA for the CDR3 is TGTGCCAGCAGTCTCACCCGCCCAAGGGGGGGGAACACTGAAGCTTTCTTT. Protein product: CASSLTRPRGGNTEAFF.

In nucleotides, the CDR3 is TGTGCCAGCAGCTTAGCGCCAACAGAAACGTACTTC. It is translated as CASSLAPTETYF. The V and J genes are TRBV7-8 and TRBJ2-7, with D hard to call. There are 12 residues in the CDR3. The germline V gene has CDR1 SGHVS and CDR2 FQNEAQ. V was clipped by 0 bases and J by 12 bases, with 12 bases between them.

The chain has TRBV9 and TRBJ2-3; D possibly corresponds to TRBD2 (6 bases). Germline lookup yields CDR1 SGDLS and CDR2 YYNGEE. The germline V and J ends were trimmed by 2 bases and 5 bases, with 15 bases remaining between them. The CDR3 runs to 15 residues. CDR3 amino acids: CASSVSGSVVDTQYF. CDR3 nucleotides: TGTGCCAGCAGCGTTAGCGGTTCAGTTGTAGATACGCAGTATTTT. Based on the CDR3 plus reference TRBV9 and TRBJ2-3, the full variable domain is DSGVTQTPKHLITATGQRVTLRCSPRSGDLSVYWYQQSLDQGLQFLIQYYNGEERAKGNILERFSAQQFPDLHSELNLSSLELGDSALYFCASSVSGSVVDTQYFGPGTRLTVL.

This clone has a handful of counts. This chain uses TRBV5-6 with TRBJ1-3, with a weak D call TRBD1 (5 bases). Trimming shortened V by 0 bases and J by 0 bases, and 13 bases separated the two germline ends. This CDR3 spans 17 amino acids. The V gene's germline CDR1 is SGHDT and CDR2 YYEEEE. The CDR3 DNA follows: TGTGCCAGCAGCTTGGTGTATCAGGGTCCCTCTGGAAACACCATATATTTT. This sequence encodes CASSLVYQGPSGNTIYF. Combining the CDR3 with reference TRBV5-6 and TRBJ1-3 gives the whole variable domain DAGVTQSPTHLIKTRGQQVTLRCSPKSGHDTVSWYQQALGQGPQFIFQYYEEEERQRGNFPDRFSGHQFPNYSSELNVNALLLGDSALYLCASSLVYQGPSGNTIYFGEGSWLTVV.

The gene calls are TRBV27 and TRBJ1-2, with unresolved D. The CDR3 loop spans 17 amino acids. The V and J ends lost 5 bases and 6 bases respectively, with 25 bases between them. The germline V gene encodes CDR1 MNHEY and CDR2 SMNVEV (reference sequence). The CDR3 sequence is CASSIRTGLAGMNGYTF. CDR3 coding DNA: TGTGCCAGCAGTATCCGGACCGGTCTGGCGGGAATGAATGGCTACACCTTC.

This clone was seen more than once but under ten times. This rearrangement joins TRBV2 to TRBJ1-1, with D maybe TRBD1 (6 bases). Germline values: CDR1 SNHLY, CDR2 FYNNEI. The V gene lost 5 bases and the J gene lost 1 base, with 14 bases spanning the gap. The CDR3 runs 15 residues. In DNA form, the CDR3 reads TGTGCCAGCAGTACGGGGGGCGCACGGAACACTGAAGCTTTCTTT. Amino acids: CASSTGGARNTEAFF.

This CDR3 is CASSSDRIEAFF. For the CDR3, the DNA is TGTGCCAGCAGCTCCGACAGAATTGAAGCTTTCTTT. V is TRBV7-9 and J is TRBJ1-1, with a weak D call TRBD1 (5 bases). Trimming took off 4 bases at V and 7 bases at J, with 10 bases between the two ends. The CDR3 consists of 12 residues. Germline V CDR1 and CDR2: SEHNR, FQNEAQ (reference sequence).

This sequence joins TRBV18 and TRBJ2-7, with 7 nucleotides matching TRBD2. The CDR3 length is 13 residues. J gave up 1 base and V 4 bases, and 1 base lay outside the gene matches. CDR1 is KGHSH and CDR2 is LQKENI in the germline V gene. In DNA form, the CDR3 reads TGTGCCAGCTCACGGGGGGGTTCCTACGAGCAGTACTTC. Translation gives CASSRGGSYEQYF.

The chain joins TRBV6-5 to TRBJ1-2; TRBD1 matches at 8 bases. The length of the CDR3 is 14 residues. The J segment lost 5 bases and the V segment lost 8 bases, leaving 10 bases of the junction unmatched. Germline-derived CDR1 and CDR2 are MNHEY and SVGAGI. As DNA, the CDR3 is TGTGCCAGCCGAATAGGACAGGGAATTTATGGCTACACCTTC. Encoded protein: CASRIGQGIYGYTF.

The genes are TRBV9 and TRBJ1-2; TRBD1 aligns across 7 bases. V dropped 0 bases and J dropped 5; count of bases not matched to a gene: 4. The germline V gene has CDR1 SGDLS and CDR2 YYNGEE. This CDR3 region has 14 residues. The CDR3, as DNA: TGTGCCAGCAGCGTAGAGCAGGGGGAGTATGGCTACACCTTC. This gives the protein CASSVEQGEYGYTF.

The chain links TRBV24-1 to TRBJ2-7; 9 positions match TRBD1. V was clipped by 3 bases and J by 5 bases; unmatched bases: 7. The CDR3 has 15 amino acids. From germline, CDR1 is KGHDR and CDR2 SFDVKD. The CDR3 nucleotides read TGTGCCACCAGTGATGGGGGGACAGGGTTTAACGAGCAGTACTTC. Protein: CATSDGGTGFNEQYF.